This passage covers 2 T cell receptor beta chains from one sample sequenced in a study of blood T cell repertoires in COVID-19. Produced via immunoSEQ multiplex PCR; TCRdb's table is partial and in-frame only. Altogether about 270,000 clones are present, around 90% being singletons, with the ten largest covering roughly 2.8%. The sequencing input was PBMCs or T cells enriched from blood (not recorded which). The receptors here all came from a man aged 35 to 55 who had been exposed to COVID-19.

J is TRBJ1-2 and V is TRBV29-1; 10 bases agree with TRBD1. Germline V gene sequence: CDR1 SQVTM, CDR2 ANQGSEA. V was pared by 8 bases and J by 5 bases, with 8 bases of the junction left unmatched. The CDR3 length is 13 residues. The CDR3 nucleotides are TGCAGCTCCTGGACAGGGGGGAGATATGGCTACACCTTC. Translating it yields CSSWTGGRYGYTF.

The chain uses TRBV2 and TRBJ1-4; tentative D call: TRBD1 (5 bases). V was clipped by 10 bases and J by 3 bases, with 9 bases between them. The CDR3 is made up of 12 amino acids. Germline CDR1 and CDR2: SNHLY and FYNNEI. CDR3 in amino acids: CAKGVSNEKLFF. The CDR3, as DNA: TGTGCCAAAGGGGTATCTAATGAAAAACTGTTTTTT.